This TCR beta chain was found in a study of T cell clusters in autoimmune cytopenias. The germline CDR1 and CDR2 sequences are MNHEY and SMNVEV (reference sequence). This CDR3 has 13 amino acids. TRB was amplified by touch-down multiplex PCR, primer pools A and B combined. TCRdb reprocessed the multiplex PCR reads, with one entry per CDR3 protein and no DNA. Its table records 7,000 to 10,000 distinct CDR3 sequences. About 37,500 genome equivalents of blood DNA were amplified for TRB. The sequenced sample consisted of peripheral blood. V is TRBV27 and J is TRBJ1-1; there is no DNA to check the TCRdb D call of TRBD1. The TCR was taken from a human donor with an autoimmune cytopenia or autoimmune hepatitis (not recorded which). CDR3 protein: CASSSRQFTEAFF.